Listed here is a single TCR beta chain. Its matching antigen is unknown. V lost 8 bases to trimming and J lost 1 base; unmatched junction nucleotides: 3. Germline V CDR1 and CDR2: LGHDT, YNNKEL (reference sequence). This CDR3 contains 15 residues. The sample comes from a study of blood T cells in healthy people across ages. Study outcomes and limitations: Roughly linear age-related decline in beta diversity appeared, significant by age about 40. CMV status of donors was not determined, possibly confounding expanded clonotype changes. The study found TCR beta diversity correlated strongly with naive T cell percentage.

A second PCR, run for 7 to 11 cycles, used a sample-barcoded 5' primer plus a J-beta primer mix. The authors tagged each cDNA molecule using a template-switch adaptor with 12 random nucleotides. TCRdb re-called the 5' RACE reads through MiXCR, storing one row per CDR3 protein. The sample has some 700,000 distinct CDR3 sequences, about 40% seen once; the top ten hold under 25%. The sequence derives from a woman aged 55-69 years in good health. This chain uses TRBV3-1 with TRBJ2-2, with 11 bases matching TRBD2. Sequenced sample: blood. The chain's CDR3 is CASHLAGGNTGELFF. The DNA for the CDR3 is TGTGCCAGCCACCTAGCGGGGGGGAACACCGGGGAGCTGTTTTTT.